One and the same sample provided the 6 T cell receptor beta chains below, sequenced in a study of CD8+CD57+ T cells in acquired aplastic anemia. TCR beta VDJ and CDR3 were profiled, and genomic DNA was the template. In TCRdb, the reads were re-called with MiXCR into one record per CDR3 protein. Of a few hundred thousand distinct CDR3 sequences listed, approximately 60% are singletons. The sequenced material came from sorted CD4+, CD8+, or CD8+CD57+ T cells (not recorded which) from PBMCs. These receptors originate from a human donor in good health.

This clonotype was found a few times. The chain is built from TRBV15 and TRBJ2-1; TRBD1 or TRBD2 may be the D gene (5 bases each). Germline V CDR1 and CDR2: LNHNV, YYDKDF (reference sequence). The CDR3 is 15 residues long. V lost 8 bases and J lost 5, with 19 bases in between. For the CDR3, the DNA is TGTGCCACCGGGGGTGGCTCAGGGCCCCACAATGAGCAGTTCTTC. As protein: CATGGGSGPHNEQFF.

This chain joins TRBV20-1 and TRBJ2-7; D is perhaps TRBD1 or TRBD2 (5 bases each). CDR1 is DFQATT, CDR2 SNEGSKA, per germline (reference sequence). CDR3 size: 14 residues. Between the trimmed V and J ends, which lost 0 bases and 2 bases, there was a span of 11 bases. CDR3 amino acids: CSARELGTTYEQYF. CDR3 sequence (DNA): TGCAGTGCTAGAGAACTTGGGACCACCTACGAGCAGTACTTC.

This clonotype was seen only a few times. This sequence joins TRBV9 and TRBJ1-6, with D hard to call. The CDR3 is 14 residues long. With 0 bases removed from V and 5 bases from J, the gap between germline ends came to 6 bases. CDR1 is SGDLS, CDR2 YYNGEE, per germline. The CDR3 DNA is TGTGCCAGCAGCGTAGGCGGGGATAATTCACCCCTCCACTTT. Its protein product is CASSVGGDNSPLHF.

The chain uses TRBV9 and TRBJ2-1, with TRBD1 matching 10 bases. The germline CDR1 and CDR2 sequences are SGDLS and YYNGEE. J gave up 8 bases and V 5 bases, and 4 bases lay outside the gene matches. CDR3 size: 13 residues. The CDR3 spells CASSLGTGDEQFF. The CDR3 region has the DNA TGTGCCAGCAGTTTAGGGACAGGGGATGAGCAGTTCTTC.

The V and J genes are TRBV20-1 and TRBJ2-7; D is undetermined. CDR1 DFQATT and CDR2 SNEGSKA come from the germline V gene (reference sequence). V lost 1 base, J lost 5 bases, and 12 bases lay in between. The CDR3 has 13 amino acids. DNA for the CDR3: TGCAGTGCTAGAGTGGAACCTTTCGACGAGCAGTACTTC. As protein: CSARVEPFDEQYF.

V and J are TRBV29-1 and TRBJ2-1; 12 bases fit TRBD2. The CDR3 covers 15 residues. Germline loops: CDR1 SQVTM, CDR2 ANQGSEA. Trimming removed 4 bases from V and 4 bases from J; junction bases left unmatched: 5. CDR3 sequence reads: CSVGLAGGSYNEQFF. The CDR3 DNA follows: TGCAGCGTTGGGCTAGCGGGGGGGTCGTACAATGAGCAGTTCTTC.